Listed below are T cell receptor beta chains from one sample, sequenced in a study of shared clonotypes between healthy human individuals. Libraries were prepared by immunoSEQ multiplex PCR; TCRdb keeps only in-frame clonotypes and omits some of them. The sample shows roughly 500,000 clones, 70% to 80% of them seen only once. Sequenced material: PBMCs. These receptors came from a woman between 40 and 50 years old in good health. Some clones in this sample may be carry-over from other donors' samples. The CDR3 runs from the conserved cysteine through the conserved F or W.

V gene: TRBV7-2; J gene: TRBJ1-2; CDR3 protein: CASRRQVGYGYTF
V gene: TRBV7-9; J gene: TRBJ2-5; CDR3 protein: CASSATFEREETQYF
V gene: TRBV2; J gene: TRBJ2-6; CDR3 protein: CASSEPDWGANVLTF
V gene: TRBV5-1; J gene: TRBJ2-7; CDR3 protein: CASSQDGNNYQQYF
V gene: TRBV30; J gene: TRBJ1-1; CDR3 protein: CAWSVAENTEAFF
V gene: TRBV4-2; J gene: TRBJ2-7; CDR3 protein: CASSPRGLAGGPLLYEQYF
V gene: TRBV7-9; J gene: TRBJ2-5; CDR3 protein: CASSYGLAGTQYF
V gene: TRBV18; J gene: TRBJ2-7; CDR3 protein: CASSPGPGEEQYF
V gene: TRBV11-2; J gene: TRBJ1-4; CDR3 protein: CASGQGRREKLFF
V gene: TRBV7-9; J gene: TRBJ1-1; CDR3 protein: CASSATGEDTEAFF
V gene: TRBV5-1; J gene: TRBJ2-1; CDR3 protein: CASSLALAGDEQFF
V gene: TRBV27; J gene: TRBJ2-4; CDR3 protein: CASSLSGTGGNIQYF
V gene: TRBV19; J gene: TRBJ2-7; CDR3 protein: CASSPTGTGYYEQYF
V gene: TRBV6-5; J gene: TRBJ1-4; CDR3 protein: CASSYLGRGNEKLFF
V gene: TRBV6-6; J gene: TRBJ2-3; CDR3 protein: CASAAATRGDTQYF
V gene: TRBV4-1; J gene: TRBJ2-5; CDR3 protein: CASSLGPGQETQYF
V gene: TRBV29-1; J gene: TRBJ2-7; CDR3 protein: CSVTSGTSSYEQYF
V gene: TRBV30; J gene: TRBJ1-1; CDR3 protein: CAWSGDKMNTEAFF
V gene: TRBV19; J gene: TRBJ1-1; CDR3 protein: CASSTQGGTEAFF
V gene: TRBV4-3; J gene: TRBJ2-1; CDR3 protein: CASSHISGSGGNEQFF
V gene: TRBV6-5; J gene: TRBJ1-4; CDR3 protein: CASSYGDSGVEKLFF
V gene: TRBV7-9; J gene: TRBJ2-2; CDR3 protein: CASSTGTGAYTGELFF
V gene: TRBV5-1; J gene: TRBJ2-1; CDR3 protein: CASRIRPGQGAGNEQFF
V gene: TRBV9; J gene: TRBJ1-1; CDR3 protein: CASSVGDTEAFF
V gene: TRBV19; J gene: TRBJ2-7; CDR3 protein: CASSIRTSGGEQYF
V gene: TRBV18; J gene: TRBJ2-7; CDR3 protein: CASSPSGNHEQYF
V gene: TRBV5-1; J gene: TRBJ1-1; CDR3 protein: CASSSNGWETEAFF
V gene: TRBV10-3; J gene: TRBJ2-7; CDR3 protein: CAISETGAYEQYF
V gene: TRBV5-1; J gene: TRBJ2-5; CDR3 protein: CASSRDREQETQYF
V gene: TRBV29-1; J gene: TRBJ1-2; CDR3 protein: CSVRRGADYGYTF
V gene: TRBV28; J gene: TRBJ2-6; CDR3 protein: CASSPTPYGPSGANVLTF
V gene: TRBV7-2; J gene: TRBJ1-3; CDR3 protein: CASSPRGGNSGNTIYF
V gene: TRBV19; J gene: TRBJ2-5; CDR3 protein: CASSPGVQRETQYF
V gene: TRBV20-1; J gene: TRBJ1-5; CDR3 protein: CSARGDQPQHF
V gene: TRBV7-2; J gene: TRBJ2-7; CDR3 protein: CASSLAVGEQYF